The following is a T cell receptor beta chain sequence with its context. The antigen is unknown. PBMCs were derived from around 10 ml fresh peripheral blood. The sample originates from a study of T cells in Graves' hyperthyroidism and ophthalmopathy. Study-wide results and limits: Most clonotypes expanded in the thyroid (above 0.001) were also present in blood.

Deletions cut 0 bases from V and 7 bases from J, with 11 bases between. Germline V CDR1 and CDR2: SGHRS, YFSETQ. The CDR3 extends over 14 amino acids. Template material for amplifying TCR beta CDR3 regions consisted of RNA transcripts. First-round RT-PCR targeting the TCR CDR3 was performed with the HTBI primer set. One entry per CDR3 protein results from TCRdb running MiXCR on the multiplex PCR reads. In the table there are some 500,000 distinct CDR3 sequences, about 16% of which are singletons. This chain links TRBV5-1 with TRBJ2-1; perhaps TRBD1 as D (6 bases). Sequencing input: blood. This TCR came from a woman in her 30s with Graves' ophthalmopathy. CDR3 residues: CASSLVAGVNEQFF. CDR3 nucleotides: TGCGCCAGCAGCTTGGTGGCAGGGGTGAATGAGCAGTTCTTC.